This T cell receptor (beta chain) was sequenced in a study of cytomegalovirus exposure and HLA in healthy donors listed by TCRdb under 2017. As for the study more broadly: In an earlier analysis of around 540 of the donors, approximately 300 Gb of sequence data and some 100 million unique TCR beta sequences from 150 million to 200 million T cells were reported. Approximately 300 gigabases of sequencing data and approximately 93 million unique TCR sequences were included in an early release covering about 620 HLA-typed donors. Of the roughly 400 genotyped donors, less than 85% were placed in the genetic ancestry cluster associated with self-reported Caucasian donors. The aim of the study was to test whether cataloging public T cell receptors could identify signatures of past pathogen exposure. The study profiled the T cell repertoires of hundreds of subjects by immunosequencing and related them to cytomegalovirus serostatus. Besides the first cohort of approximately 670 subjects, a separate validation cohort made up of 120 different subjects was used. To predict cytomegalovirus infection status, the study brought together high-throughput TCR immunosequencing, statistical association of individual TCRs with disease status, and machine learning. A later analysis re-examined previously published TCR beta repertoires from more than 650 donors and added high-resolution HLA genotyping to investigate patterns of TCR occurrence. In the later analysis, no new phenotypic data were used to find candidate immune exposures; instead, reliance was placed on TCR beta sequences and their occurrence across donors. To decide whether each TCR beta V gene segment behaved as functional or pseudogenic, an earlier analysis of approximately 600 of the donors relied on high-throughput TCR beta sequencing. Alongside the repertoire data, information on donor age, sex, ethnicity and CMV serostatus was compiled. A later genetic analysis took genome-wide SNP genotypes for about three fifths of the 666 donors and used that subset as a discovery cohort. Every repertoire in the discovery cohort had been generated on one and the same sequencing platform. Class I and class II HLA loci were covered by the typing at four-digit resolution. Typing coverage varied by locus: roughly 620-630 donors for A, B, C, DRB1 and DQB1; 500 to 550 for DQA1; some 610 for DPA1; roughly 450 for DPB1. Roughly 5 DR-DQ haplotypes were handled as single units for association and clustering because linkage in the cohort was strong. Among around 400 genotyped donors of the cohort, an average of around 220,000 unique TCR beta nucleotide sequences was sequenced per donor, of which about 19% were non-productive. General conclusions and limits of the study: Some IMGT-functional V segments, including TRBV6-2 and TRBV6-3, could not be distinguished by the 87-base-pair reads and were therefore excluded. A cluster of highly shared sequence variants was judged likely to be a technical artifact of the sequencing pipeline. Because HLA typing was unavailable for some donors at each locus, only the typed subset was used in association tests. Presence/absence analyses assumed roughly uniform sequencing depth across donors, an assumption that may not hold. An association between a missense DCLRE1C variant and V-gene and J-gene trimming of TCR beta chains was found in a later genetic analysis and replicated in an independent cohort. This cohort had only TCR beta chains sequenced, and the lack of alpha or paired-chain data limited which features could be detected. Approximately 18 rarely observed V segments, including chromosome 9 orphons, were excluded from the earlier analysis of several hundred of the donors because counts were too low. The authors suggested that the approach could potentially be generalized to other disease states and immunological phenotypes. In both the original and validation cohorts, the classifier was reported to diagnose cytomegalovirus status with high specificity and sensitivity. When HLA alleles, especially DR and DQ, strongly co-occurred, TCR associations were difficult to assign to individual alleles. Compared with equally common non-associated chains, HLA-associated TCR beta chains in a later analysis were more clonally expanded and had lower generation probabilities. In vitro tests confirmed that a few of the cytomegalovirus-associated TCR beta chains recognize cytomegalovirus antigens. In a later analysis, the rate of TCR association differed among HLA loci, with DRB1 alleles having the most associated TCRs and HLA-C alleles having the fewest. In a later analysis, most CMV-associated TCR beta chains were found to appear HLA-restricted, with HLA associations seemingly driven largely by CMV exposure. A later genetic analysis reported fewer N-insertions in productive TCRs among donors in an Asian-associated ancestry cluster than the roughly 640-donor mean. Across donors, most TCR sequences were observed very rarely, whereas some public TCRs were present in many individuals. The study listed 164 TCR beta chains as associated with cytomegalovirus. In a later analysis, around 17,000 TCR beta sequences were associated with specific HLA alleles at a false discovery rate of 0.05. An earlier analysis of approximately 590 of the donors showed that most TCR beta V segments appeared in productive rearrangements either about 90% or about 30% of the time, which broadly matched IMGT annotations. A further reported finding was that TCR beta sequences accurately predicted the HLA-A and HLA-B alleles for most subjects in the first cohort. According to a later analysis, parvovirus B19, influenza, CMV and Epstein-Barr virus appeared linked to several top co-occurrence clusters. Linkage disequilibrium might explain the correlated functional status among segregating V segments, but an unknown experimental factor could not be ruled out. The only immune exposure information available for the cohort was CMV serostatus.

After removal of 5 bases from V and 7 bases from J, the junction retains 8 bases not matched to a gene. The CDR3 runs 14 amino acids, cysteine and phenylalanine included. Only the CDR3 DNA stays, 42 bases, in frame from base 1. CDR1 and CDR2, looked up from the germline V gene, are MNHEY and SVGAGI. The cohort was made up of about 610 healthy bone marrow donors. At the time of sampling, all cohort members were nominally healthy, though unrecorded immune exposures were likely present. The donor was CMV seronegative and belonged to the group of around 350 seronegative cohort members. A peripheral blood sample was collected from each donor, and TCR beta sequencing was performed on peripheral blood mononuclear cells. Genomic DNA was extracted from the blood cell samples with the Qiagen DNeasy Blood Extraction Kit. Library preparation was by the immunoSEQ multiplex PCR assay. A mixture of 60 forward primers for TCR Vbeta segments and 13 reverse primers for TCR Jbeta segments was used in the multiplex PCR. Amplification of the CDR3 region of rearranged TCR beta genes was performed with a multiplex PCR assay on genomic DNA. Amplified TCR beta libraries were sequenced as 87-base-pair reads on the Illumina HiSeq System. For the original study's pipeline: A later analysis counted tens of millions of unique TCR beta chains across the 666 repertoires, and about 10 million of these chains were shared by at least two donors. A nearest-neighbor algorithm error-corrected the raw reads and collapsed the reads into unique sequences, merging closely related sequences to remove PCR and sequencing errors. V, D and J gene segments were assigned by aligning CDR3 sequences to IMGT reference sequences. For a sequence to be retained, a match of at least six nucleotides was required to both a V gene segment and a J gene segment. Rearrangements were called productive when the CDR3 lacked stop codons and stayed in frame with V and J; all others were non-productive. Following IMGT convention, CDR3 was defined as the stretch from the second conserved V-encoded cysteine to the conserved J-encoded phenylalanine. The earlier analysis of 500 to 750 of the donors excluded any sequence lacking an unambiguous match to a single V gene segment. In an earlier analysis of a few hundred of the donors, V segments were called functional above 56.7% productive rearrangements and were called segregating when the between-donor standard deviation exceeded 5%. A statistical classification framework was built for diagnosing cytomegalovirus status from the catalog of TCR beta chain sequences. V and J gene assignment, in a later analysis, came from comparing TCR nucleotide sequences with IMGT/GENE-DB human TR gene sequences. The TCRdist pipeline was used in a later analysis to assign CDR3 sequences and most-parsimonious VDJ recombination scenarios. In a later analysis, each TCR beta chain was defined by its CDR3 amino acid sequence together with its V-gene family, and reads lacking a unique V-gene family were excluded. To address suspected cross-contamination and a sequencing artifact, a later analysis removed several hundred highly shared, low-generation-probability nucleotide sequences. A later analysis calculated a clonal expansion index for each public chain from normalized within-repertoire ranks of inferred template counts. In a later analysis, generation probabilities were computed with a VDJ recombination model fitted to out-of-frame rearrangements, and the resulting probabilities were checked against IGoR. Hypergeometric tests were used in a later analysis to score TCR-TCR, TCR-HLA and TCR-CMV co-occurrence, with a repertoire-size bias correction applied to the TCR pairs. A later analysis estimated false discovery rates by permuting HLA or CMV assignments 20 times. In a later analysis, co-occurring TCRs were grouped with DBSCAN, and TCRdist sequence similarity was added when clustering was performed within HLA-allele-positive subsets. Repertoires with fewer than 30,000 or more than 120,000 public chains, plus five repertoires with anomalous nucleotide sharing, were excluded from co-occurrence clustering. TCRdb took over this immuneACCESS table, retaining in-frame rearrangements with V and J assigned. Such tables are incomplete; in checked studies, under half of the missing clones stem from an unresolved V gene, and the remainder is unexplained. V, J and clone size reflect that table, while D and trimming were determined from the DNA. The sample table records 98,000 or so clones; 75% to 80% of these occur just once. 7.7% of the sample is in the top ten clones.

Details on this clone: The antigen this receptor binds is unknown. Per-nucleotide qualities are absent, and no much larger clonotype sits a single base away.

Sequencing was performed on PBMCs. This receptor was taken from a female donor in good health and CMV-seronegative. The rearrangement joined TRBV6-5 to TRBJ2-7; TRBD2 aligns with 10 central bases. This receptor has the CDR3 CASSLAGVSGEQYF. Here is the DNA: TGTGCCAGCAGTCTAGCGGGGGTATCGGGAGAGCAGTACTTC.